This TCR beta chain was recorded in a study of cytomegalovirus exposure and HLA in healthy donors. Turning to this clone: As yet, its antigen is unknown.

This PCR relied on a set of 60 Vbeta primers and 13 Jbeta primers. Clones were read by immunoSEQ multiplex PCR, and TCRdb kept only the in-frame ones, dropping some. Among roughly 190,000 clones listed, over 65% were seen once. Study-wide findings and caveats: The authors excluded some V segments, including TRBV6-2 and TRBV6-3, as indistinguishable. Cytomegalovirus-associated TCR beta chains were listed, numbering roughly 150. The authors later found most CMV-associated TCR beta chains appeared HLA-restricted.

V lost 5 bases to trimming and J lost 1 base; unmatched junction nucleotides: 4. The CDR3 extends over 16 amino acids. Germline CDR1 and CDR2: SGHTA and FQGTGA. This sequence joins TRBV7-3 and TRBJ2-1; 11 nucleotides match TRBD2. The sequence came from a woman aged 50 to 60 in good health and CMV-seropositive. The source material was PBMCs. The CDR3 DNA follows: TGTGCCAGCAGCGTACTAGCGGGGGCATCCTACAATGAGCAGTTCTTC. It translates to CASSVLAGASYNEQFF.